This TCR beta chain was profiled in a study of T cell responses to AZD1222 COVID-19 vaccine. Looking at the study overall: Pooling of second doses given at about 4 or about 12 weeks was done. Study results and limitations: Donors were mostly white British, more females; clonal diversity possibly underestimated. Researchers report vaccine-associated CD4 TCRs spanning spike, with dominance at 160-218 and 743-854.

The ends were cut back, 3 bases at V and 3 bases at J, with 18 bases in the middle. CDR3 length: 16 residues. The protocol was immunoSEQ multiplex PCR, while the TCRdb copy is restricted to in-frame clones and leaves out a portion. The sample carries some 85,000 clones, about 91% recorded once. Concerning this clone itself: The antigen is not known.

The sample in question was peripheral blood, obtained on day 0 of AZD1222 vaccination. The TCR comes from an adult in good health. This chain joins TRBV23-1 and TRBJ2-7; no clear D. TRBV23-1 is an ORF, and what it does is uncertain. CDR3 region: CASSHPRVETNYEQYF. Here the CDR3 DNA reads TGCGCCAGCAGTCACCCCCGAGTCGAGACGAACTACGAGCAGTACTTC.